This TCR beta chain was profiled in a study of T-cell memory formation after mild COVID-19. With constant-segment primers, 5'RACE yielded cDNA libraries of TCR alpha and TCR beta that carried sample barcodes and UMIs. TCRdb re-derived calls from the 5' RACE reads in MiXCR, one entry per CDR3 protein. The data show under 400,000 distinct CDR3 sequences, 25% to 30% seen once. Germline V lookup: CDR1 SGHAT, CDR2 FQNNGV. The length of the CDR3 is 15 residues. V shed 2 bases, J shed 6 bases, and the junction held 8 bases outside the gene matches. Findings of the study overall: Researchers could not confirm that second-wave clones peaking on day 37 targeted SARS-CoV-2.

In its sample, this clonotype was seen a few times. Its antigen is unknown. This chain uses TRBV11-2 with TRBJ2-7, with 9 positions matching TRBD1. The clonotype originates from an adult woman who had mild COVID-19 (a few samples of this study predate the infection). Cell type and time point are not known. What was sequenced was PBMCs or a T cell subset sorted from them (not recorded which). The CDR3 loop is CASSLTTGTGSEQYF. The CDR3 region has the DNA TGTGCCAGCAGCTTAACAACCGGGACAGGGTCCGAGCAGTACTTC.